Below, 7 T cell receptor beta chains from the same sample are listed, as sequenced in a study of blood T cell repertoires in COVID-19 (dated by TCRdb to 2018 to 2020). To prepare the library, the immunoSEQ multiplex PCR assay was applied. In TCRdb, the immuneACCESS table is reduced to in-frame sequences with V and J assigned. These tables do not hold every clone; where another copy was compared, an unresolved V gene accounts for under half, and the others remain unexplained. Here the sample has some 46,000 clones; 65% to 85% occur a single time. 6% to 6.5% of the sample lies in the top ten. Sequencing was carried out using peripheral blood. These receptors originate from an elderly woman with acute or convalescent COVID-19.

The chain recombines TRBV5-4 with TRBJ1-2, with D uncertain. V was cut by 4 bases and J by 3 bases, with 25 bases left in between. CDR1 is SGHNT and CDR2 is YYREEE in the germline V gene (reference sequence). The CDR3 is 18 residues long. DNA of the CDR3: TGTGCCAGCAGCGCGGGCAGTGACTTAGCCCTTCTGGACTATGGCTACACCTTC. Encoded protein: CASSAGSDLALLDYGYTF.

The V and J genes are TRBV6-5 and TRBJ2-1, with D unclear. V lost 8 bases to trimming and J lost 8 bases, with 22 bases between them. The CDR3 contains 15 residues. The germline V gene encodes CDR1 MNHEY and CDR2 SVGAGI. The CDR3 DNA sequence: TGTGCCAGCGCAGAGCGTGTACGAATCGAGGATGAGCAGTTCTTC. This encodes CASAERVRIEDEQFF.

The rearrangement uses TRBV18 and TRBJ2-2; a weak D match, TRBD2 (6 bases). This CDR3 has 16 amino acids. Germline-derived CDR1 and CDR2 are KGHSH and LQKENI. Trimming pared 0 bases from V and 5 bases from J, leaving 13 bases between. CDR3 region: CASSPPTTGGTGELFF. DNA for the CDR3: TGTGCCAGCTCACCACCGACCACAGGAGGGACCGGGGAGCTGTTTTTT.

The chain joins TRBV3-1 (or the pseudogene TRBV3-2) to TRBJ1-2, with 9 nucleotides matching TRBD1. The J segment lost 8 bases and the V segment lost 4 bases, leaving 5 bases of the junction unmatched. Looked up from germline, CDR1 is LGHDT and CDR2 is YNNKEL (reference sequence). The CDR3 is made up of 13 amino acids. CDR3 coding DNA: TGTGCCAGCAGCCCGGGACAGGGAAGGGGCTACACCTTC. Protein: CASSPGQGRGYTF.

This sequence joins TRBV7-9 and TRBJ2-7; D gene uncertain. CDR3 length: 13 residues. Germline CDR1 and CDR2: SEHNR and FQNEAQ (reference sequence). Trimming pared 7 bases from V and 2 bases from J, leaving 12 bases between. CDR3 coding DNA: TGTGCCAGCAATCCCAGTGCCACCTACGAGCAGTACTTC. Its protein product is CASNPSATYEQYF.

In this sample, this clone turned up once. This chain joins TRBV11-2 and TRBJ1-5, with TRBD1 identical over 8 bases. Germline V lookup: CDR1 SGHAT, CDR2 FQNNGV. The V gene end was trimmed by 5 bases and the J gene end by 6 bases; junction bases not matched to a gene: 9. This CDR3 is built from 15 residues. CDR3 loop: CASSLTDRVGQPQHF. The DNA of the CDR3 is TGTGCCAGCAGCCTCACGGACAGGGTAGGTCAGCCCCAGCATTTT.

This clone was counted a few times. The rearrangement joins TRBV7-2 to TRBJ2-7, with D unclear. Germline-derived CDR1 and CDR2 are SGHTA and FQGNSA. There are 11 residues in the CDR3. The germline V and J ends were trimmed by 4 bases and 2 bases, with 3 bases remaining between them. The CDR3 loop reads CASSSTYEQYF. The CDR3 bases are TGTGCCAGCAGCTCCACCTACGAGCAGTACTTC.